One and the same sample provided the 27 T cell receptor beta chains below, sequenced in a study of untreated major depressive disorder. Sequencing was performed with immunoSEQ multiplex PCR; in TCRdb, only in-frame clones are kept and a portion is missing. The data contain approximately 20,000 clones, about 93% of them singletons. The source material was CD4+ T cells from PBMCs. The origin of the receptors is a man aged 25-40 years in good health.

V and J are TRBV6-6 and TRBJ1-5, with D tentatively TRBD1 (5 bases). With 1 base removed from V and 5 bases from J, the gap between germline ends came to 12 bases. The CDR3 sequence is 15 residues long. The germline gives CDR1 MNHNY, CDR2 SVGAGI (reference sequence). The CDR3 is CASSYLQVGDQPQHF. CDR3 sequence (DNA): TGTGCCAGCAGTTACTTACAGGTTGGGGATCAGCCCCAGCATTTT.

The rearrangement joins TRBV11-3 to TRBJ2-5, with TRBD1 matching over 7 bases. With V trimmed by 1 base and J by 3 bases, 5 bases remained unmatched. The CDR3 contains 15 residues. CDR1 is SGHNT and CDR2 is YENEEA in the germline V gene. This CDR3 reads CASSLGAGGEETQYF. In DNA form, the CDR3 reads TGTGCCAGCAGCTTAGGGGCAGGGGGTGAAGAGACCCAGTACTTC. The entire variable domain, with the rest obtained from reference TRBV11-3 and TRBJ2-5, is as follows: EAGVVQSPRYKIIEKKQPVAFWCNPISGHNTLYWYLQNLGQGPELLIRYENEEAVDDSQLPKDRFSAERLKGVDSTLKIQPAELGDSAVYLCASSLGAGGEETQYFGPGTRLLVL.

The gene calls are TRBV6-6 and TRBJ1-1; 9 bases map to TRBD1. This CDR3 comprises 14 residues. Trimming at V came to 6 bases and at J to 0 bases, leaving 2 bases not matched to a gene. Germline lookup yields CDR1 MNHNY and CDR2 SVGAGI (reference sequence). The CDR3: CASRGDRVNTEAFF. The CDR3 nucleotides are TGTGCCAGCAGAGGGGACAGGGTGAACACTGAAGCTTTCTTT.

The chain couples TRBV6-5 to TRBJ1-2, with D possibly being TRBD1 (6 bases). V was cut by 4 bases and J by 7 bases, with 16 bases left in between. The CDR3 length is 14 residues. The germline CDR1 and CDR2 sequences are MNHEY and SVGAGI. The chain's CDR3 is CASSFPQGRGGYTF. CDR3 sequence (DNA): TGTGCCAGCAGTTTCCCACAGGGAAGAGGTGGCTACACCTTC.

J is TRBJ1-1 and V is TRBV20-1; D call uncertain. This CDR3 contains 11 residues. V shed 2 bases and J shed 7 bases, with 8 bases lying between them. Germline assignment: CDR1 DFQATT and CDR2 SNEGSKA (reference sequence). This CDR3 is CSARTAYEAFF. CDR3 coding DNA: TGCAGTGCTAGAACCGCCTATGAAGCTTTCTTT.

The CDR3 DNA reads TGTGCCTGTCCCGTACAGAACGCCAAAAACATTCAGTACTTC. It yields the protein CACPVQNAKNIQYF. V and J are TRBV30 and TRBJ2-4; no reliable D call. V was cut by 6 bases and J by 1 base, with 13 bases left in between. CDR1 GTSNPN and CDR2 SVGIG come from the germline V gene (reference sequence). This CDR3 comprises 14 residues.

The chain employs TRBV28 and TRBJ2-7, with 10 bases lining up with TRBD2. The CDR3 has 15 residues. With 3 bases clipped from V and 3 bases from J, the junction kept 5 bases outside the gene matches. Germline V gene sequence: CDR1 MDHEN, CDR2 SYDVKM. The CDR3 reads CASSLALAGDYEQYF. In nucleotides, the CDR3 is TGTGCCAGCAGTTTGGCCCTAGCGGGAGACTACGAGCAGTACTTC.

The gene calls are TRBV5-8 and TRBJ2-7; 9 bases map to TRBD2. The trim removed 0 bases at V and 3 bases at J, leaving 4 bases unmatched. Germline loops: CDR1 SGHTS, CDR2 YDEGEE. This CDR3 spans 15 amino acids. The CDR3 DNA follows: TGTGCCAGCAGCTTGGGGCCTAGCGGGAACTACGAGCAGTACTTC. It translates to CASSLGPSGNYEQYF.

The V and J genes are TRBV7-2 and TRBJ2-7; TRBD1 aligns across 9 bases. This CDR3 region has 16 residues. Germline CDR1 reads SGHTA; CDR2 reads FQGNSA. V trimming: 0 bases; J trimming: 3 bases; junction bases outside the gene matches: 6. The CDR3 DNA follows: TGTGCCAGCAGCTTAGCGGGGTCGGGACAGGGCTACGAGCAGTACTTC. The encoded protein is CASSLAGSGQGYEQYF.

Only one count was recorded for this clone. The gene calls are TRBV5-8 and TRBJ2-7; D uncertain. The CDR3 is 16 residues long. V was cut by 2 bases and J by 0 bases, with 15 bases left in between. Germline V gene sequence: CDR1 SGHTS, CDR2 YDEGEE. CDR3 amino acids: CASSFRMSRSSYEQYF. In nucleotides, the CDR3 is TGTGCCAGCAGCTTCCGGATGTCAAGGAGCTCCTACGAGCAGTACTTC.

The chain recombines TRBV5-1 with TRBJ1-1, with TRBD1 as a possible D gene (5 bases). Germline-derived CDR1 and CDR2 are SGHRS and YFSETQ. The CDR3 is 14 residues long. V was clipped by 4 bases and J by 5 bases, with 15 bases between them. The DNA for the CDR3 is TGCGCCAGCAGCCTGAAAATTGGGGGAACTGAAGCTTTCTTT. Its protein product is CASSLKIGGTEAFF.

The chain couples TRBV7-9 to TRBJ1-2, with TRBD1 matching over 8 bases. The CDR3 sequence is 14 residues long. In germline, CDR1 is SEHNR, CDR2 FQNEAQ (reference sequence). Trimming cost V 5 bases and J 8 bases; bases outside gene matches: 10. The chain's CDR3 is CASSPIQGARGYTF. The DNA for the CDR3 is TGTGCCAGCAGCCCGATCCAGGGGGCGCGAGGCTACACCTTC.

The V gene is TRBV15, the J gene TRBJ2-5; no clear D. This CDR3 comprises 13 residues. Trimming shortened V by 0 bases and J by 4 bases, and 6 bases separated the two germline ends. Germline values: CDR1 LNHNV, CDR2 YYDKDF (reference sequence). The CDR3 loop is CATSRDPLETQYF. The CDR3, as DNA: TGTGCCACCAGCAGAGATCCTTTAGAGACCCAGTACTTC.

J is TRBJ1-4 and V is TRBV19; D is possibly TRBD1 (5 bases). V shed 3 bases and J shed 8 bases, with 13 bases lying between them. The germline V gene has CDR1 LNHDA and CDR2 SQIVND (reference sequence). There are 14 residues in the CDR3. The CDR3 DNA is TGTGCCAGTAGTATGGGCAGGGCTTACGAAAAACTGTTTTTT. This sequence encodes CASSMGRAYEKLFF.

This clone appeared a single time. The chain recombines TRBV20-1 with TRBJ1-2; a possible D gene is TRBD1 (6 bases). CDR1 and CDR2 from the germline V gene are DFQATT and SNEGSKA (reference sequence). The CDR3 has 11 residues. V was clipped by 6 bases and J by 7 bases, with 12 bases between them. This CDR3 is CSAQQGGGYTF. The CDR3 nucleotides read TGCAGTGCCCAACAGGGCGGTGGCTACACCTTC.

This clone came up a few times. The chain couples TRBV7-9 to TRBJ1-1; weak D call: TRBD1 (5 bases). The CDR3 runs 13 residues. Germline CDR1 and CDR2: SEHNR and FQNEAQ (reference sequence). Trimming cost V 5 bases and J 7 bases, with 14 bases left between them. The CDR3 DNA is TGTGCCAGCAGCCCGGGACGGGGGATTGAAGCTTTCTTT. Its translation is CASSPGRGIEAFF. The whole variable domain, remainder taken from reference TRBV7-9 and TRBJ1-1, is DTGVSQNPRHKITKRGQNVTFRCDPISEHNRLYWYRQTLGQGPEFLTYFQNEAQLEKSRLLSDRFSAERPKGSFSTLEIQRTEQGDSAMYLCASSPGRGIEAFFGQGTRLTVV.

The V gene is TRBV5-1, the J gene TRBJ2-3, with TRBD2 matching 13 bases. This CDR3 spans 16 amino acids. Trimming cost V 2 bases and J 3 bases; bases outside gene matches: 3. CDR1 is SGHRS, CDR2 YFSETQ, per germline. CDR3 loop: CASSFGLAGETDTQYF. The DNA for the CDR3 is TGCGCCAGCAGCTTTGGACTAGCGGGAGAAACAGATACGCAGTATTTT.

This chain links TRBV5-6 with TRBJ2-5; D remains unclear. The CDR3 contains 13 residues. Germline CDR1 SGHDT, CDR2 YYEEEE. Trimming cost V 2 bases and J 5 bases, with 10 bases left between them. The CDR3 DNA is TGTGCCAGCAGCTTCGGGCACATGGAGACCCAGTACTTC. This gives the protein CASSFGHMETQYF.

This chain links TRBV13 with TRBJ1-4, with TRBD1 matching 9 bases. The germline V gene has CDR1 PRHDT and CDR2 FYEKMQ (reference sequence). This CDR3 contains 15 residues. J was trimmed by 8 bases and V by 5 bases; bases with no gene match: 9. For the CDR3, the DNA is TGTGCCAGCAGCGGCCCGGGACAGGGAGGAGAAAAACTGTTTTTT. This sequence encodes CASSGPGQGGEKLFF. Variable domain in full (rest from reference TRBV13 and TRBJ1-4): AAGVIQSPRHLIKEKRETATLKCYPIPRHDTVYWYQQGPGQDPQFLISFYEKMQSDKGSIPDRFSAQQFSDYHSELNMSSLELGDSALYFCASSGPGQGGEKLFFGSGTQLSVL.

This chain uses TRBV5-6 with TRBJ1-2; no definite D call. This CDR3 region has 15 residues. Germline V gives CDR1 SGHDT, CDR2 YYEEEE. Trimming shortened V by 0 bases and J by 1 base, and 10 bases separated the two germline ends. CDR3 sequence reads: CASSLVSSINYGYTF. CDR3 in DNA: TGTGCCAGCAGCTTGGTCAGCTCCATTAACTATGGCTACACCTTC.

Turning to this clone: This sample also contains other DNA sequences that code for the same CDR3. The rearrangement uses TRBV10-3 and TRBJ1-2, with TRBD1 matching over 9 bases. V lost 6 bases and J lost 3; bases outside the gene matches: 8. Germline V gene lookup returns CDR1 ENHRY and CDR2 SYGVKD. The CDR3 has 15 residues. For the CDR3, the DNA is TGTGCCATCAGCGAGCCGGGACAGGGATACTATGGCTACACCTTC. Protein: CAISEPGQGYYGYTF.

This sequence joins TRBV7-2 and TRBJ2-5; D call uncertain. The CDR3 has 13 residues. From germline, CDR1 is SGHTA and CDR2 FQGNSA. V lost 5 bases to trimming and J lost 6 bases, with 13 bases between them. The CDR3 region has the DNA TGTGCCAGCAGCCCCCCGGGCTTTCAGACCCAGTACTTC. Translation: CASSPPGFQTQYF.

This chain links TRBV6-6 with TRBJ2-7; either TRBD1 or TRBD2 may supply D (5 bases each). The length of the CDR3 is 14 residues. Germline V gene lookup returns CDR1 MNHNY and CDR2 SVGAGI (reference sequence). Trimming took off 4 bases at V and 6 bases at J, with 16 bases between the two ends. DNA of the CDR3: TGTGCCAGCAGTTCCGGGACGCCGACCGCCGAGCAGTACTTC. Translated: CASSSGTPTAEQYF.

The rearrangement links TRBV5-8 to TRBJ2-3, with TRBD2 as a possible D gene (5 bases). This CDR3 has 15 amino acids. With 0 bases removed from V and 6 bases from J, the gap between germline ends came to 14 bases. The germline V gene encodes CDR1 SGHTS and CDR2 YDEGEE. In DNA, the CDR3 is TGTGCCAGCAGCTTGGCCAAGAGGGTGGGGGATACGCAGTATTTT. Translation: CASSLAKRVGDTQYF.

The V and J genes are TRBV5-1 and TRBJ2-2, with TRBD1 matching over 8 bases. Trimming cost V 4 bases and J 1 base; bases outside gene matches: 0. The CDR3 spans 14 residues. Germline lookup yields CDR1 SGHRS and CDR2 YFSETQ. The CDR3 here is CASSGQGNTGELFF. In nucleotides, the CDR3 is TGCGCCAGCAGCGGACAGGGGAACACCGGGGAGCTGTTTTTT.

This CDR3 is CASGLNLQQYF. CDR3 in DNA: TGTGCTAGTGGTTTGAATCTACAGCAGTACTTC. The V gene is TRBV12-5, the J gene TRBJ2-7; no clear D. Per the germline V gene, CDR1 is LGHNT and CDR2 is FRNRAP. Trimming took 2 bases from V and 8 from J, leaving 7 bases between them. CDR3 length: 11 residues.

The V and J genes are TRBV4-2 and TRBJ2-7, with 10 bases fitting TRBD2. The V gene's germline CDR1 is LGHNA and CDR2 YNFKEQ. The CDR3 sequence is 16 residues long. Trimming removed 0 bases from V and 7 bases from J; junction bases left unmatched: 9. CDR3 in amino acids: CASSQDLGLAGAEQYF. The CDR3, as DNA: TGTGCCAGCAGCCAAGATCTGGGGCTAGCGGGAGCGGAGCAGTACTTC.